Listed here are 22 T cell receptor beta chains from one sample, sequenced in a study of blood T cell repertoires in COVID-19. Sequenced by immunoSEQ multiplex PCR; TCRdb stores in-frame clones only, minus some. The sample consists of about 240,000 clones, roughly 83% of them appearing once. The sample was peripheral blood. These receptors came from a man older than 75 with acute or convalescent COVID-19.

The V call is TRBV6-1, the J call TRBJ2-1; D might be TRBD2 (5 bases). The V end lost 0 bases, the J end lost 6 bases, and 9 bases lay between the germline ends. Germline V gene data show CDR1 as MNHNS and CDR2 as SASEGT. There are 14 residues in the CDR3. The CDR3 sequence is CASSEAGRGNEQFF. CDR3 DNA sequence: TGTGCCAGCAGTGAAGCGGGGAGAGGCAATGAGCAGTTCTTC.

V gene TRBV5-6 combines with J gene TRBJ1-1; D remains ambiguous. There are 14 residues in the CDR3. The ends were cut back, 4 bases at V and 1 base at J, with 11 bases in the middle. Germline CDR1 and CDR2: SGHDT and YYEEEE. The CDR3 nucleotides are TGTGCCAGCAGCCGAGGGTCTCGGAACACTGAAGCTTTCTTT. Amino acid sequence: CASSRGSRNTEAFF.

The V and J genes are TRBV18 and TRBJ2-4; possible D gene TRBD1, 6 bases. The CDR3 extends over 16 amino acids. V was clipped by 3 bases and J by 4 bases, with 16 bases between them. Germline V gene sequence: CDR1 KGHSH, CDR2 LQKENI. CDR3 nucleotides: TGTGCCAGCTCACCCTCCGCCGGGACACCAAAAAACATTCAGTACTTC. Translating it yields CASSPSAGTPKNIQYF.

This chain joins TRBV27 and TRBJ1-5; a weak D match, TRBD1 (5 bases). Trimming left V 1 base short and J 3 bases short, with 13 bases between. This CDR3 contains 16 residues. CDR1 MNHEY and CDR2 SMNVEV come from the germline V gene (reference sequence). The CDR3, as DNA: TGTGCCAGCAGTTTATGGGCAGGGTCCTTCAATCAGCCCCAGCATTTT. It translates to CASSLWAGSFNQPQHF.

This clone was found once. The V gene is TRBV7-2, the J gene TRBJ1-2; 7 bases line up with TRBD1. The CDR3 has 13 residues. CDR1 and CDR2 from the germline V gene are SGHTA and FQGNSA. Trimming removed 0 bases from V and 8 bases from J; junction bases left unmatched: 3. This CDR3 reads CASSLAQDRGYTF. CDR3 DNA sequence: TGTGCCAGCAGCTTAGCGCAGGACAGGGGCTACACCTTC.

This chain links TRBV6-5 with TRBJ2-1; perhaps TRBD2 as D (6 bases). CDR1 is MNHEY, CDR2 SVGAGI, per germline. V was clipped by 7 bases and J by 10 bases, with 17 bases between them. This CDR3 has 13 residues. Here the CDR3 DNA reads TGTGCCAGCAAATTTGTTACCGGGGGAGAGCAGTTCTTC. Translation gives CASKFVTGGEQFF.

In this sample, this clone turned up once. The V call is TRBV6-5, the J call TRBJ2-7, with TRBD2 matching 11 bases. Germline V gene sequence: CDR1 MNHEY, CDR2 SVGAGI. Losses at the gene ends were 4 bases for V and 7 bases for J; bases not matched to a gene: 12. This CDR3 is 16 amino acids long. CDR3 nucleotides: TGTGCCAGCAGTTCCAGTCGTAGCGGGAGGGCAGAAGAGCAGTACTTC. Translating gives CASSSSRSGRAEEQYF.

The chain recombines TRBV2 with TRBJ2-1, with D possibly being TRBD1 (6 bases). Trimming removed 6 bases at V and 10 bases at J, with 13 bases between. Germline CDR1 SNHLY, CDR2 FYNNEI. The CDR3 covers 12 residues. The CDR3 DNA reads TGTGCCAGCAGCCCAGCAGGGGCAGAGCAGTTCTTC. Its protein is CASSPAGAEQFF.

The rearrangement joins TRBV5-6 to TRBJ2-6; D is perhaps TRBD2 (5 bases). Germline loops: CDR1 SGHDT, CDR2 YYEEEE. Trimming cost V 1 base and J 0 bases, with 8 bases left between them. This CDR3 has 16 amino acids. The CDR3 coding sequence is TGTGCCAGCAGCTTGCGGGATCCCTCTGGGGCCAACGTCCTGACTTTC. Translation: CASSLRDPSGANVLTF.

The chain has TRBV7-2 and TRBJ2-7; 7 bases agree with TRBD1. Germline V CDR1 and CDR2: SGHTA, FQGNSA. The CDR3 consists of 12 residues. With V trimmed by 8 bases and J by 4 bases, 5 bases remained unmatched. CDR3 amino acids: CASSGTDYEQYF. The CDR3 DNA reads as TGTGCCAGCTCCGGGACAGATTACGAGCAGTACTTC. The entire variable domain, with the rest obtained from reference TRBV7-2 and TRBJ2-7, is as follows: GAGVSQSPSNKVTEKGKDVELRCDPISGHTALYWYRQSLGQGLEFLIYFQGNSAPDKSGLPSDRFSAERTGGSVSTLTIQRTQQEDSAVYLCASSGTDYEQYFGPGTRLTVT.

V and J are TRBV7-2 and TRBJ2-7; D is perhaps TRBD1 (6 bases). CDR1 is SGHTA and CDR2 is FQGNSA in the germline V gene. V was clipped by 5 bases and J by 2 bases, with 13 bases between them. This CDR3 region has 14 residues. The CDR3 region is CASSQSRGTYEQYF. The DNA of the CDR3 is TGTGCCAGCAGCCAGTCCAGGGGTACCTACGAGCAGTACTTC.

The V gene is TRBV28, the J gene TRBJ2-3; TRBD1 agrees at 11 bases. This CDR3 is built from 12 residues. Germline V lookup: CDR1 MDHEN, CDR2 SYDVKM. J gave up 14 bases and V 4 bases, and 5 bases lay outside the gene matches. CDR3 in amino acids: CASSSVGTGGYF. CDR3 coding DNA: TGTGCCAGCAGTTCCGTCGGGACAGGGGGGTATTTT. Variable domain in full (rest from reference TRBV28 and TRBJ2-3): DVKVTQSSRYLVKRTGEKVFLECVQDMDHENMFWYRQDPGLGLRLIYFSYDVKMKEKGDIPEGYSVSREKKERFSLILESASTNQTSMYLCASSSVGTGGYFGPGTRLTVL.

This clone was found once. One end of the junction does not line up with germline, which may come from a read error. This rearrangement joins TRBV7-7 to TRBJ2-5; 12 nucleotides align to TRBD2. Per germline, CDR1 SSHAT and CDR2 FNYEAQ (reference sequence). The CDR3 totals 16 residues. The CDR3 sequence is CASSLVGLAGSETQYF. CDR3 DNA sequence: TGTGCTAGCAGCTTAGTCGGACTAGCGGGGAGTGAGACCCAGTACTTC.

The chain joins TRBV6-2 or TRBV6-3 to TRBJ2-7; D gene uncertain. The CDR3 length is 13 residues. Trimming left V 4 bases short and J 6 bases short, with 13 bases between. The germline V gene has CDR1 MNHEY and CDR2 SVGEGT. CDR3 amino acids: CASSWIPQSEQYF. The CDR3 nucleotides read TGTGCCAGCAGTTGGATCCCACAGTCCGAGCAGTACTTC.

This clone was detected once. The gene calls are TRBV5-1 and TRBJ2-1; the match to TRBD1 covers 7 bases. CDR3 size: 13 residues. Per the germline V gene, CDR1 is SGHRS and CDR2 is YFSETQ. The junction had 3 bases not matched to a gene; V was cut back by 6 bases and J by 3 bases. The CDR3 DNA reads TGCGCCAGCACCCGGGACAGCTACAATGAGCAGTTCTTC. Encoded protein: CASTRDSYNEQFF.

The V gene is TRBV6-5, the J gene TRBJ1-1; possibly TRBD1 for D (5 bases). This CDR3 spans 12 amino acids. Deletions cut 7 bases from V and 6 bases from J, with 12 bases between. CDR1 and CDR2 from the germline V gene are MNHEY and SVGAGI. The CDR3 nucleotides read TGTGCCAGCATCCAGGGAATCGCTGAAGCTTTCTTT. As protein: CASIQGIAEAFF.

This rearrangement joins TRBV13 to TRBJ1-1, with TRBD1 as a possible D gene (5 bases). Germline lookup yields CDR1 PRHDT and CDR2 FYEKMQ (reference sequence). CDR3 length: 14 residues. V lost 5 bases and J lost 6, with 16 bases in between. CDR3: CASSVRQFWAEAFF. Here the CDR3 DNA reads TGTGCCAGCAGCGTCCGACAGTTCTGGGCTGAAGCTTTCTTT.

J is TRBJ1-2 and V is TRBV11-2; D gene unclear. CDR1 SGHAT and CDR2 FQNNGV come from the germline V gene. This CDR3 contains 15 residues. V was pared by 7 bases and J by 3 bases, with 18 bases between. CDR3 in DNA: TGTGCCAGCACCGAGGGTACCGGCCCTTACTATGGCTACACCTTC. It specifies CASTEGTGPYYGYTF.

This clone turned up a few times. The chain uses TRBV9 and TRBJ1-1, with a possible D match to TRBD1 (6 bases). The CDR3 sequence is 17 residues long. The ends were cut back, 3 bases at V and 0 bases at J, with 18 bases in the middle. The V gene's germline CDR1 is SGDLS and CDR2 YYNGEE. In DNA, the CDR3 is TGTGCCAGCAGCGACAACCTTGGGGGGGGGCTGAACACTGAAGCTTTCTTT. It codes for CASSDNLGGGLNTEAFF.

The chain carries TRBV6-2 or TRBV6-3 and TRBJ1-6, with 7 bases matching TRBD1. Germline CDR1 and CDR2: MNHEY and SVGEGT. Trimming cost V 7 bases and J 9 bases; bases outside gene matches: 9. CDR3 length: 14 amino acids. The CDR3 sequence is CASNPTGYGSPLHF. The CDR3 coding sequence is TGTGCCAGCAACCCGACAGGGTATGGTTCACCCCTCCACTTT.

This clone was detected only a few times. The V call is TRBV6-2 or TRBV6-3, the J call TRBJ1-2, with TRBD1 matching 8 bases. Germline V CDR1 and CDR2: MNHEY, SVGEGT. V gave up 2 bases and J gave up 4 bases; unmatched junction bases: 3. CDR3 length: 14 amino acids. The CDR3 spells CASSYLDRGYGYTF. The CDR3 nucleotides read TGTGCCAGCAGTTACCTAGACAGGGGCTATGGCTACACCTTC.

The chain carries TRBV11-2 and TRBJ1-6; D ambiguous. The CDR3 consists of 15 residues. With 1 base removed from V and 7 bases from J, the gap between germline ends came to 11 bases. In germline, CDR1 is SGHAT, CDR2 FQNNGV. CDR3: CASSLVGLTNSPLHF. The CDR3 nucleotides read TGTGCCAGCAGCTTAGTAGGTCTGACAAATTCACCCCTCCACTTT.